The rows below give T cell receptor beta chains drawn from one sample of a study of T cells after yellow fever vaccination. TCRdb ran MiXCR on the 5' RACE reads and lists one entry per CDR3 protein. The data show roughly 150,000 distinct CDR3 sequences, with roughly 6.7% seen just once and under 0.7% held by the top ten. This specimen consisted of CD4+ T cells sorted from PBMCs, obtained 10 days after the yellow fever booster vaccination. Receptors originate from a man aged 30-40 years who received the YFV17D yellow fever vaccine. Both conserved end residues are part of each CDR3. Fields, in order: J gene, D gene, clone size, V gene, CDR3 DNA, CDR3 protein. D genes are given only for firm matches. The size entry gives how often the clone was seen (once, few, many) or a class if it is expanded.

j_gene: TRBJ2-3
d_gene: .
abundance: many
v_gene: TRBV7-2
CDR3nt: TGTGCCAGCAGCGCCGGGTTAGCGGGCACAGATACGCAGTATTTT
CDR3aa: CASSAGLAGTDTQYF

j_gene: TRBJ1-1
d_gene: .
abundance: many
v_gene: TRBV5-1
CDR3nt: TGCGCCAGCAGCGTGAGGCCAGAGAACACTGAAGCTTTCTTT
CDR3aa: CASSVRPENTEAFF

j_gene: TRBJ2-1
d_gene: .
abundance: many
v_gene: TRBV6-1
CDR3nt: TGTGCCAGCAGTCAAGACTACGACTCCTACAATGAGCAGTTCTTC
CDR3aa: CASSQDYDSYNEQFF

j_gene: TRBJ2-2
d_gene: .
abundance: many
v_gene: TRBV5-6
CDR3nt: TGTGCCAGCAGCCCGGCAGCGGAAACCGGGGAGCTGTTTTTT
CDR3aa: CASSPAAETGELFF

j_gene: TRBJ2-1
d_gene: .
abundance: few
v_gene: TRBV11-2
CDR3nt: TGTGCCAGCACCGCTTGGGGTACCCGCCATGAGCAGTTCTTC
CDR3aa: CASTAWGTRHEQFF

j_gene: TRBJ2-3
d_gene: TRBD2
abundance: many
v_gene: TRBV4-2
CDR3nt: TGTGCCAGCAGCGGTATAGCGGGATCCACAGATACGCAGTATTTT
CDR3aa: CASSGIAGSTDTQYF

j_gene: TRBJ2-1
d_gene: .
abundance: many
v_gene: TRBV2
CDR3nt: TGTGCCAGCAGTGGACTCAATGAGCAGTTCTTC
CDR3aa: CASSGLNEQFF

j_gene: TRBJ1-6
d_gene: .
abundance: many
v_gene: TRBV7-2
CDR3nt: TGTGCCAGCAGCTTAGCCCCAACGGTTGGCCCCCTCCACTTT
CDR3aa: CASSLAPTVGPLHF

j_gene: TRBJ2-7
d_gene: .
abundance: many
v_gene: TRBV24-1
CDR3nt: TGTGCCACCAGTGGTGTGAGGTCCTCCTCCTACGAGCAGTACTTC
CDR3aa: CATSGVRSSSYEQYF

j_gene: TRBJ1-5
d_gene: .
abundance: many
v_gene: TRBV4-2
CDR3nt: TGTGCCAGCAGCCTGGATTGGGGGAGCAATCAGCCCCAGCATTTT
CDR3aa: CASSLDWGSNQPQHF

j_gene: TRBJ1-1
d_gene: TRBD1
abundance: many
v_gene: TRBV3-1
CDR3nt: TGTGCCAGCAGCCAGGGACAGGGGAGCCGGTACACTGAAGCTTTCTTT
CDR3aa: CASSQGQGSRYTEAFF

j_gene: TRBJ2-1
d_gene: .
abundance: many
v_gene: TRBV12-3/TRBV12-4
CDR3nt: TGTGCCAGCAGTCCCACCGGCACAAAGCAGTTCTTC
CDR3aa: CASSPTGTKQFF

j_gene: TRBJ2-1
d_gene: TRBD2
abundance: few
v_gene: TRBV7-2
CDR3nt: TGTGCCAGCACCCCAGGAGGCGGGAGGGGACCCTCCTACAATGAGCAGTTCTTC
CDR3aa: CASTPGGGRGPSYNEQFF

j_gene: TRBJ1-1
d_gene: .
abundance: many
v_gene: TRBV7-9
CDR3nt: TGTGCCAGCAGCCACAAAGGAAGTGGAGAGAACACTGAAGCTTTCTTT
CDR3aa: CASSHKGSGENTEAFF

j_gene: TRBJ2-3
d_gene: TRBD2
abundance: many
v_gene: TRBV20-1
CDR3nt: TGCAGTGCTCTAGCGGGAGCTGAAGATACGCAGTATTTT
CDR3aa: CSALAGAEDTQYF

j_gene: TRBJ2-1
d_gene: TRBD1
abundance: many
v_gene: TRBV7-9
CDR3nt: TGTGCCAGCAGCCAACAGGGGGCGGATACGCAGCAGTTCTTC
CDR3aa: CASSQQGADTQQFF

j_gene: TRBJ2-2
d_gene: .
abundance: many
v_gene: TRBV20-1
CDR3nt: TGCAGTGCCACATCACTAGCGAACACCGGGGAGCTGTTTTTT
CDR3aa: CSATSLANTGELFF